The clone carrying this T cell receptor (beta chain) was observed a few times. This record comes from a study of blood T cell repertoires in COVID-19. Across the whole study: Specimens from acute and convalescent COVID-19 originated in the United States, Italy and Spain. The cDNA or gDNA used as material had been derived from T cells, B-cell-depleted T cells, or PBMCs.

In the study's own analysis: Counts of nucleated cells, estimated from reference gene primer amplification, were obtained. Measured with immunoSEQ multiplex PCR; TCRdb has only the in-frame clones, and not every one. The V and J calls and the clone size are those of that table, but D and trimming were determined from the DNA. The sample contains 160,000 or so clones, around 83% of which appear only once. Germline V gene sequence: CDR1 KGHSH, CDR2 LQKENI. The CDR3 runs 14 residues. Trimming shortened V by 0 bases and J by 7 bases, and 9 bases separated the two germline ends. The sample taken for sequencing was peripheral blood. This chain uses TRBV18 with TRBJ1-4, with D hard to call. The clonotype comes from a woman aged 45-60 years with acute or convalescent COVID-19. DNA of the CDR3: TGTGCCAGCTCACCACCGGAGAATACTGAAAAACTGTTTTTT. It specifies CASSPPENTEKLFF.